Below, 23 T cell receptor beta chains from the same sample are listed, as sequenced in a study of T-cell memory formation after mild COVID-19. TCRdb passed the 5' RACE reads through MiXCR, listing each CDR3 protein once. Of roughly 370,000 distinct CDR3 sequences listed, about 17% are singletons. What was sequenced was PBMCs or a T cell subset sorted from them (not recorded which). These receptors came from a man between 18 and 35 years old who had mild COVID-19 (a few samples of this study predate the infection). Cell type and time point are not known.

The rearrangement uses TRBV6-2 or TRBV6-3 and TRBJ2-2; D is perhaps TRBD2 (6 bases). Trimming removed 2 bases at V and 6 bases at J, with 13 bases between. The germline CDR1 and CDR2 sequences are MNHEY and SVGEGT. The CDR3 runs to 15 residues. CDR3 bases: TGTGCCAGCAGTTACCCGGCAGGAGGGTCCGGGGAGCTGTTTTTT. It codes for CASSYPAGGSGELFF.

The chain joins TRBV7-8 to TRBJ1-6, with D perhaps TRBD1 (6 bases). Germline V gene lookup returns CDR1 SGHVS and CDR2 FQNEAQ. V was cut by 2 bases and J by 5 bases, with 7 bases left in between. The CDR3 runs to 14 residues. In DNA, the CDR3 is TGTGCCAGCAGCTTAAACAGGGATAATTCACCCCTCCACTTT. It encodes CASSLNRDNSPLHF.

The sample holds a few counts of this clonotype. CDR3: CASSLGNAQYF. The CDR3 DNA sequence: TGTGCCAGCAGCTTAGGCAATGCGCAGTATTTT. The J gene is TRBJ2-3, the V gene TRBV7-8; D gene ambiguous. From germline, CDR1 is SGHVS and CDR2 FQNEAQ. The CDR3 covers 11 residues. The germline V and J ends were trimmed by 1 base and 10 bases, with 6 bases remaining between them.

This clonotype was found many times. The chain recombines TRBV7-7 with TRBJ2-1; D is undetermined. Trimming shortened V by 1 base and J by 5 bases, and 6 bases separated the two germline ends. The CDR3 consists of 13 residues. CDR1 and CDR2 from the germline V gene are SSHAT and FNYEAQ (reference sequence). CDR3 sequence reads: CASSLGGHNEQFF. DNA for the CDR3: TGTGCCAGCAGCTTAGGAGGACACAATGAGCAGTTCTTC.

This clonotype was seen many times. The rearrangement joins TRBV5-1 to TRBJ1-3, with 9 bases lining up with TRBD1. Germline assignment: CDR1 SGHRS and CDR2 YFSETQ. With 1 base clipped from V and 5 bases from J, the junction kept 4 bases outside the gene matches. This CDR3 has 15 amino acids. CDR3 sequence reads: CASSLPDRGRNTIYF. CDR3 sequence (DNA): TGCGCCAGCAGCTTGCCCGACAGGGGGAGAAACACCATATATTTT.

The J gene is TRBJ1-2, the V gene TRBV5-1; 8 bases match TRBD1. The CDR3 is made up of 14 amino acids. The germline V gene has CDR1 SGHRS and CDR2 YFSETQ. Unmatched junction bases numbered 9, after V lost 4 bases and J lost 7 bases. The CDR3 loop is CASSIRTGTSGYTF. The CDR3 region has the DNA TGCGCCAGCAGCATCCGGACAGGGACATCTGGCTACACCTTC.

The gene calls are TRBV12-3 or TRBV12-4 and TRBJ1-2; 8 bases align to TRBD1. The junction had 5 bases not matched to a gene; V was cut back by 6 bases and J by 5 bases. This CDR3 spans 13 amino acids. CDR3 protein: CASSPRTGYGYTF. DNA of the CDR3: TGTGCCAGCAGCCCTAGGACAGGGTATGGCTACACCTTC.

The J gene is TRBJ1-5, the V gene TRBV19; 8 nucleotides agree with TRBD1. Germline V gene data show CDR1 as LNHDA and CDR2 as SQIVND (reference sequence). Losses at the gene ends were 6 bases for V and 7 bases for J; bases not matched to a gene: 11. This CDR3 region has 15 residues. The CDR3 DNA sequence: TGTGCCAGTAGGAGGGACGGACAGGGCGTACAGCCCCAGCATTTT. Encoded protein: CASRRDGQGVQPQHF. Variable domain in full (rest from reference TRBV19 and TRBJ1-5): DGGITQSPKYLFRKEGQNVTLSCEQNLNHDAMYWYRQDPGQGLRLIYYSQIVNDFQKGDIAEGYSVSREKKESFPLTVTSAQKNPTAFYLCASRRDGQGVQPQHFGDGTRLSIL.

The genes are TRBV20-1 and TRBJ2-3, with D unresolved. With 1 base removed from V and 1 base from J, the gap between germline ends came to 3 bases. CDR1 and CDR2 from the germline V gene are DFQATT and SNEGSKA (reference sequence). The CDR3 runs 12 residues. DNA for the CDR3: TGCAGTGCTAGAGCGGGCACAGATACGCAGTATTTT. It translates to CSARAGTDTQYF.

The chain is built from TRBV12-3 or TRBV12-4 and TRBJ2-3; D may be TRBD2 (6 bases). Trimming left V 7 bases short and J 2 bases short, with 10 bases between. The CDR3 is made up of 13 amino acids. The CDR3 nucleotides read TGTGCCAGCATCAGGACTAACACAGATACGCAGTATTTT. Amino acid sequence: CASIRTNTDTQYF.

The chain carries TRBV7-9 and TRBJ2-3; 10 bases line up with TRBD2. After removal of 6 bases from V and 8 bases from J, the junction contained 14 bases not matched to a gene. The CDR3 is made up of 16 amino acids. The V gene's germline CDR1 is SEHNR and CDR2 FQNEAQ (reference sequence). DNA of the CDR3: TGTGCCAGCAGACCCCCGGGACTAGCGATGTCGGGTACGCAGTATTTT. It specifies CASRPPGLAMSGTQYF.

This chain uses TRBV5-1 with TRBJ2-5, with a weak D call TRBD1 (6 bases). This CDR3 region has 13 residues. CDR1 is SGHRS, CDR2 YFSETQ, per germline. V was cut by 1 base and J by 5 bases, with 9 bases left in between. The CDR3 protein is CASSLRDRETQYF. The CDR3 nucleotides read TGCGCCAGCAGCTTGAGAGACAGGGAGACCCAGTACTTC.

The chain couples TRBV7-2 to TRBJ1-1, with TRBD1 as a possible D gene (6 bases). The germline CDR1 and CDR2 sequences are SGHTA and FQGNSA. The CDR3 contains 15 residues. V lost 4 bases to trimming and J lost 10 bases, with 22 bases between them. The CDR3 DNA sequence: TGTGCCAGCAGCTCGATACCAGGACAGAGACGAGGAGCTTTCTTT. It translates to CASSSIPGQRRGAFF. Supplemented by reference TRBV7-2 and TRBJ1-1, the full variable domain reads GAGVSQSPSNKVTEKGKDVELRCDPISGHTALYWYRQSLGQGLEFLIYFQGNSAPDKSGLPSDRFSAERTGGSVSTLTIQRTQQEDSAVYLCASSSIPGQRRGAFFGQGTRLTVV.

This clonotype has just a few counts. This chain joins TRBV4-1 and TRBJ1-1, with no clear D. V was cut by 3 bases and J by 5 bases, with 10 bases left in between. CDR3 length equals 13 residues. CDR1 MGHRA and CDR2 YSYEKL come from the germline V gene. Here the CDR3 DNA reads TGCGCCAGCAGCCACCCTCCGGGGACTGAAGCTTTCTTT. This encodes CASSHPPGTEAFF.

The chain carries TRBV5-5 and TRBJ1-1, with D perhaps matching TRBD1 (6 bases). The V gene's germline CDR1 is SGHKS and CDR2 YYEKEE (reference sequence). The CDR3 loop spans 15 amino acids. V was cut by 6 bases and J by 4 bases, with 19 bases left in between. The CDR3 nucleotides read TGTGCCAGCATCAAGACAGGCTTGAGGGGCACTGAAGCTTTCTTT. Protein sequence: CASIKTGLRGTEAFF.

V usage is TRBV12-3 or TRBV12-4 and J usage is TRBJ1-5; no firm D call. V gave up 0 bases and J gave up 2 bases, with 11 bases separating them. There are 16 residues in the CDR3. CDR3 in DNA: TGTGCCAGCAGTTTAGCGCGATCTCTGGGCAATCAGCCCCAGCATTTT. It codes for CASSLARSLGNQPQHF.

CDR3 region: CASSVGRGDTQYF. CDR3 DNA sequence: TGTGCCAGCAGCGTGGGGCGGGGAGATACGCAGTATTTT. V usage is TRBV9 and J usage is TRBJ2-3; tentatively, D is TRBD2 (6 bases). This CDR3 has 13 residues. V lost 2 bases and J lost 5, with 9 bases in between. Germline loops: CDR1 SGDLS, CDR2 YYNGEE.

This clonotype was picked up a small number of times. The chain couples TRBV12-3 or TRBV12-4 to TRBJ1-1; D is possibly TRBD1 (5 bases). The CDR3 spans 12 residues. V lost 6 bases and J 6 bases, leaving 11 bases between the germline ends. CDR3 sequence: CASRPEGAEAFF. The CDR3 DNA reads TGTGCCAGCAGGCCCGAAGGGGCTGAAGCTTTCTTT.

The chain combines TRBV4-3 with TRBJ1-1; TRBD1 matches 9 bases. Germline-derived CDR1 and CDR2 are LGHNA and YSLEER. The CDR3 spans 16 residues. The V and J ends lost 3 bases and 7 bases, in that order; junction bases with no gene match: 12. The CDR3 coding sequence is TGCGCCAGCAGCCACCCCCCCGGGACAGGGAAGAGTGAAGCTTTCTTT. This gives the protein CASSHPPGTGKSEAFF.

This clonotype was found a few times. The chain employs TRBV12-3 or TRBV12-4 and TRBJ1-5; the D is unclear. This CDR3 spans 14 amino acids. V was trimmed by 10 bases and J by 2 bases, leaving 15 bases between them. CDR3: CATQLNGGNQPQHF. The CDR3 bases are TGTGCCACCCAGCTCAACGGAGGCAATCAGCCCCAGCATTTT.

This clonotype was counted a few times. The chain couples TRBV29-1 to TRBJ2-3; perhaps TRBD1 as D (6 bases). The CDR3 has 13 residues. Germline V gives CDR1 SQVTM, CDR2 ANQGSEA. The V gene lost 8 bases and the J gene lost 5 bases, with 17 bases spanning the gap. The CDR3, as DNA: TGCAGCCCCGACGGGACGGGACAAGATACGCAGTATTTT. Residues: CSPDGTGQDTQYF.

This chain uses TRBV12-3 or TRBV12-4 with TRBJ2-2; D call uncertain. V gave up 4 bases and J gave up 0 bases, with 12 bases separating them. The length of the CDR3 is 16 residues. The CDR3 reads CASSSFVSPNTGELFF. The CDR3 DNA follows: TGTGCCAGCAGTTCCTTTGTGAGTCCGAACACCGGGGAGCTGTTTTTT.

This clonotype came up a few times. The V gene is TRBV29-1, the J gene TRBJ1-4; 9 bases align to TRBD1. The germline V gene has CDR1 SQVTM and CDR2 ANQGSEA. V was clipped by 7 bases and J by 8 bases; unmatched bases: 8. CDR3 length: 13 amino acids. Written as DNA, the CDR3 is TGCAGCGCATACAGGGGGCCGACGGAAAAACTGTTTTTT. Its protein is CSAYRGPTEKLFF.